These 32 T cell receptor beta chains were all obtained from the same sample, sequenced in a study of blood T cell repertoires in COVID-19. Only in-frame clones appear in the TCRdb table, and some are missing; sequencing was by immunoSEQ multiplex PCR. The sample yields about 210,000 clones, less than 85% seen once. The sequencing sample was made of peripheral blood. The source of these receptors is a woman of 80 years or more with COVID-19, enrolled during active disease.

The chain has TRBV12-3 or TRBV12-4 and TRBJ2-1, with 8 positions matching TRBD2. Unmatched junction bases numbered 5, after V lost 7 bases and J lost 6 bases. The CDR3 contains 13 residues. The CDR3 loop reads CASTVAGRNEQFF. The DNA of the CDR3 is TGTGCCAGCACCGTAGCGGGACGCAATGAGCAGTTCTTC.

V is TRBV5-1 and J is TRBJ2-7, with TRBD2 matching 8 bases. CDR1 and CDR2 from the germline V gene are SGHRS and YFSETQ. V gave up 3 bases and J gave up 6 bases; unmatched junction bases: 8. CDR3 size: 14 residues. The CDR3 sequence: CASSSGLETPEQYF. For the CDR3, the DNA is TGCGCCAGCAGCTCGGGACTAGAGACTCCCGAGCAGTACTTC.

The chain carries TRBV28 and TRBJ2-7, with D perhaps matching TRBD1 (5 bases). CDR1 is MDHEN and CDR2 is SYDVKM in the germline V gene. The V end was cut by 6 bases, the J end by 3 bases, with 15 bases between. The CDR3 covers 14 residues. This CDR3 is CASRPTGFLYEQYF. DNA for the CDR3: TGTGCCAGCAGACCAACAGGCTTCCTCTACGAGCAGTACTTC. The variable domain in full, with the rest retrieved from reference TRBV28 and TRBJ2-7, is DVKVTQSSRYLVKRTGEKVFLECVQDMDHENMFWYRQDPGLGLRLIYFSYDVKMKEKGDIPEGYSVSREKKERFSLILESASTNQTSMYLCASRPTGFLYEQYFGPGTRLTVT.

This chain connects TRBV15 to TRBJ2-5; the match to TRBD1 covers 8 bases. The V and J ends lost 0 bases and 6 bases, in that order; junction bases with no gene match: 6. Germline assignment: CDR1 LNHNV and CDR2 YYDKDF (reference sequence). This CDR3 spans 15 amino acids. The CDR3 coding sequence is TGTGCCACCAGCAGAGATGGGACAGGCGCTCAGACCCAGTACTTC. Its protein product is CATSRDGTGAQTQYF.

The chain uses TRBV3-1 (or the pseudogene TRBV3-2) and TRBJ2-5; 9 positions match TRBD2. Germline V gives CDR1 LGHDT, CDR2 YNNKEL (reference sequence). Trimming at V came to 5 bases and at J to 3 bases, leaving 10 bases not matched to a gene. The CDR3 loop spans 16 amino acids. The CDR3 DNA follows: TGTGCCAGCAGCTTTCATAGCGGGAGCGGCGAAGAGACCCAGTACTTC. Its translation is CASSFHSGSGEETQYF.

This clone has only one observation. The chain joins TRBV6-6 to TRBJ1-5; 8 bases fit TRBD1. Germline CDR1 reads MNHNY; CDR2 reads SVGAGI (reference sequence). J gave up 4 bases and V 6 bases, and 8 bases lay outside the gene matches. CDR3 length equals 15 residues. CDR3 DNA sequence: TGTGCCAGCAGATCCGGACAGGGCCGAAATCAGCCCCAGCATTTT. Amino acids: CASRSGQGRNQPQHF.

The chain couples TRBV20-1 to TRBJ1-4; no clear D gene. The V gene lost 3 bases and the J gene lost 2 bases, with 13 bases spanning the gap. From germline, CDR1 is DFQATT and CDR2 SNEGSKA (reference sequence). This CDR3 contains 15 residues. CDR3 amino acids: CSASRPFGTNEKLFF. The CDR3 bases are TGCAGTGCTAGTCGCCCGTTCGGGACTAATGAAAAACTGTTTTTT.

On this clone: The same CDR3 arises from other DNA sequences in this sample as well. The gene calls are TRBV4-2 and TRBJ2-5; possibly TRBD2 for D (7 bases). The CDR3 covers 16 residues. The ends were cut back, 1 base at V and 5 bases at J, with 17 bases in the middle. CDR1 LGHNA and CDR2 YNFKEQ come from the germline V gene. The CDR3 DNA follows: TGTGCCAGCAGCCAAGGTCCACAGGGAGGGGGTGAGACCCAGTACTTC. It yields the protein CASSQGPQGGGETQYF.

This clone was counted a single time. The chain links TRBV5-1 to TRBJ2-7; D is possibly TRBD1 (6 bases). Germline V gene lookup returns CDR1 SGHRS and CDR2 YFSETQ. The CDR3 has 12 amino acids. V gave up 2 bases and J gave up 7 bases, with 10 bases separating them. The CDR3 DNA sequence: TGCGCCAGCAGCTTTACAGGGAGAGAGCAGTACTTC. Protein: CASSFTGREQYF.

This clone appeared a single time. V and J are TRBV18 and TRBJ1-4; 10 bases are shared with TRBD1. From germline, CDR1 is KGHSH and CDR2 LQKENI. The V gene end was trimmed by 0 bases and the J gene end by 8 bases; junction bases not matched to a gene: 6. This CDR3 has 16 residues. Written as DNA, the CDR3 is TGTGCCAGCTCACCACCGACGGGACAGGGGAGAGAAAAACTGTTTTTT. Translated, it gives CASSPPTGQGREKLFF.

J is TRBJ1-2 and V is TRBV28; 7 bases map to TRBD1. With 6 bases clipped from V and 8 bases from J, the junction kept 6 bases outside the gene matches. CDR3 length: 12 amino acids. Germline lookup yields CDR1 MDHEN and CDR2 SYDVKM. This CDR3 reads CASSDRERGYTF. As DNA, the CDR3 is TGTGCCAGCAGCGACAGGGAGCGAGGCTACACCTTC.

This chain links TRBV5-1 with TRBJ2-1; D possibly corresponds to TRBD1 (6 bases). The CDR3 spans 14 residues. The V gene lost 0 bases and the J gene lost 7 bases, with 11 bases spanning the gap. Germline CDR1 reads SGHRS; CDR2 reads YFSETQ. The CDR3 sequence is CASSLGQEGNEQFF. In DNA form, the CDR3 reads TGCGCCAGCAGCTTGGGACAGGAAGGGAATGAGCAGTTCTTC.

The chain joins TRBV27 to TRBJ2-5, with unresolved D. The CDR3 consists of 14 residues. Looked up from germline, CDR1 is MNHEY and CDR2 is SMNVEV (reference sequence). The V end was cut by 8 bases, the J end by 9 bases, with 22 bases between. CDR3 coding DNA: TGTGCCAGCTCCCCCAGCCTCGAATTGGGCGCCCAGTACTTC. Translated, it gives CASSPSLELGAQYF.

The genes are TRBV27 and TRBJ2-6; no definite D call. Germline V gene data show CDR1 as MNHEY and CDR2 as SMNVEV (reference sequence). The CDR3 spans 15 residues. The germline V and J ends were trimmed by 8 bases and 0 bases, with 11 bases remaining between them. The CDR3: CASGKWASGANVLTF. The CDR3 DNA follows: TGTGCCAGCGGAAAGTGGGCCTCTGGGGCCAACGTCCTGACTTTC.

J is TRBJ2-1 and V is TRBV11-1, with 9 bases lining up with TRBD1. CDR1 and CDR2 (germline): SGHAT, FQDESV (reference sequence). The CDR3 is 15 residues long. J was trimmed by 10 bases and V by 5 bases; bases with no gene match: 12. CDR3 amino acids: CASSAKGTGTSEQFF. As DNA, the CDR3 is TGTGCCAGCAGCGCAAAGGGGACAGGGACCTCCGAGCAGTTCTTC.

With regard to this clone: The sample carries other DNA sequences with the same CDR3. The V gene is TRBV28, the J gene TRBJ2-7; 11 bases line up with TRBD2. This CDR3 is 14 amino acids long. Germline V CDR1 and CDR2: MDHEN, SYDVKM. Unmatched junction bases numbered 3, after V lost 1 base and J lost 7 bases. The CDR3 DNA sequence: TGTGCCAGCAGTTTATTAGCGGGAGGGGGTGAGCAGTACTTC. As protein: CASSLLAGGGEQYF.

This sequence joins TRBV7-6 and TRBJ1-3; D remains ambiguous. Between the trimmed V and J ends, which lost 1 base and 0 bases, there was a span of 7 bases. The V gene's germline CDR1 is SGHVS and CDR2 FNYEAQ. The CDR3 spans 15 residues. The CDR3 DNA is TGTGCCAGCAGCTTAGACAGCCCCTCTGGAAACACCATATATTTT. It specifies CASSLDSPSGNTIYF. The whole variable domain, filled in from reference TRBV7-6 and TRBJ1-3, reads GAGVSQSPRYKVTKRGQDVALRCDPISGHVSLYWYRQALGQGPEFLTYFNYEAQQDKSGLPNDRFSAERPEGSISTLTIQRTEQRDSAMYRCASSLDSPSGNTIYFGEGSWLTVV.

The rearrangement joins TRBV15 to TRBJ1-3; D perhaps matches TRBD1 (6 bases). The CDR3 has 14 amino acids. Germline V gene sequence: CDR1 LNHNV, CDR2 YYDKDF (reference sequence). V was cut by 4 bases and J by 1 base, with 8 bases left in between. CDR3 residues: CATSKQGSGNTIYF. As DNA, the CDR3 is TGTGCCACCAGCAAACAGGGTTCTGGAAACACCATATATTTT.

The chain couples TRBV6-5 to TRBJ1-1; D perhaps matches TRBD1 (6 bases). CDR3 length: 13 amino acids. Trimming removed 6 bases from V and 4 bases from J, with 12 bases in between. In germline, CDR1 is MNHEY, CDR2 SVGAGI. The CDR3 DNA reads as TGTGCCAGCAGGTCAGACAGGATCACTGAAGCTTTCTTT. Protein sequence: CASRSDRITEAFF.

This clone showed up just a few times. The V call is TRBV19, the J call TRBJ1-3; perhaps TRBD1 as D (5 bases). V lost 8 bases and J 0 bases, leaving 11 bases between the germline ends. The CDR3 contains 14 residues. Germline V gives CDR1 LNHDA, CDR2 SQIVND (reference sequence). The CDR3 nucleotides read TGTGCCAGTCAGGGTTTGAGCTCTGGAAACACCATATATTTT. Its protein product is CASQGLSSGNTIYF.

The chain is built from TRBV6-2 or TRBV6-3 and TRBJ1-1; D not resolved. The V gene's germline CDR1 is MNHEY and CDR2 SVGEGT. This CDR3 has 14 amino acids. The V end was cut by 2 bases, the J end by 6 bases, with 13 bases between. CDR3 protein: CASSYGQAVAEAFF. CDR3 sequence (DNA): TGTGCCAGCAGTTACGGGCAGGCTGTCGCTGAAGCTTTCTTT.

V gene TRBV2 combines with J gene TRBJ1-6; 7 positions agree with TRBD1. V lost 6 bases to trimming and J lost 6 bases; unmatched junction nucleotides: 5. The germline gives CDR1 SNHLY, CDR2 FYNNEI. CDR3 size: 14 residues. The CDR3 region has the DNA TGTGCCAGCAGACCAGGGGGTCGTAATTCACCCCTCCACTTT. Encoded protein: CASRPGGRNSPLHF.

The CDR3 region has the DNA TGTGCCAGCAGTCTTCTCACCAGCGGGGAGCTGTTTTTT. This gives the protein CASSLLTSGELFF. This sequence joins TRBV6-5 and TRBJ2-2, with no clear D. This CDR3 has 13 amino acids. Between the trimmed V and J ends, which lost 5 bases and 7 bases, there was a span of 11 bases. Germline V CDR1 and CDR2: MNHEY, SVGAGI.

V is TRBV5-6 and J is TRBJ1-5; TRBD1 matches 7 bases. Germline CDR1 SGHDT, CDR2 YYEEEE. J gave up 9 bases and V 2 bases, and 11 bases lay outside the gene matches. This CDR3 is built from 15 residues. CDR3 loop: CASSLSRTGRGPQHF. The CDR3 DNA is TGTGCCAGCAGCTTAAGTAGGACAGGTCGTGGGCCCCAGCATTTT.

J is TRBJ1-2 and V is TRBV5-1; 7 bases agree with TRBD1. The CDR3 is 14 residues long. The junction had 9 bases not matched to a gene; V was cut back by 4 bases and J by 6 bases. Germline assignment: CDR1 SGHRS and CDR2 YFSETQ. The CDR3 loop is CASSPDRVQDGYTF. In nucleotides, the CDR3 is TGCGCCAGCAGCCCAGACAGGGTGCAGGATGGCTACACCTTC.

The CDR3 DNA reads as TGTGCCACCCAGGGACAGACTAATGAAAAACTGTTTTTT. Encoded protein: CATQGQTNEKLFF. The chain employs TRBV7-9 and TRBJ1-4; 7 bases fit TRBD1. Germline lookup yields CDR1 SEHNR and CDR2 FQNEAQ (reference sequence). The length of the CDR3 is 13 residues. V shed 10 bases, J shed 2 bases, and the junction held 4 bases outside the gene matches. Complete variable domain (other parts from reference TRBV7-9 and TRBJ1-4): DTGVSQNPRHKITKRGQNVTFRCDPISEHNRLYWYRQTLGQGPEFLTYFQNEAQLEKSRLLSDRFSAERPKGSFSTLEIQRTEQGDSAMYLCATQGQTNEKLFFGSGTQLSVL.

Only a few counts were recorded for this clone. The CDR3: CASSVDGRGEEGYTF. For the CDR3, the DNA is TGTGCCAGCAGCGTAGATGGGAGAGGGGAGGAAGGCTACACCTTC. The gene calls are TRBV9 and TRBJ1-2; TRBD1 might be the D (5 bases). The CDR3 is 15 amino acids. Germline V gene data show CDR1 as SGDLS and CDR2 as YYNGEE. V shed 0 bases and J shed 8 bases, with 17 bases lying between them.

The CDR3, as DNA: TGTGCCAGCAGCCCAGGGAGGTTGGGTGAAAAACTGTTTTTT. It encodes CASSPGRLGEKLFF. V is TRBV7-9 and J is TRBJ1-4; a weak D match, TRBD1 (5 bases). Per the germline V gene, CDR1 is SEHNR and CDR2 is FQNEAQ (reference sequence). Trimming removed 5 bases from V and 7 bases from J, with 14 bases in between. The CDR3 consists of 14 residues.

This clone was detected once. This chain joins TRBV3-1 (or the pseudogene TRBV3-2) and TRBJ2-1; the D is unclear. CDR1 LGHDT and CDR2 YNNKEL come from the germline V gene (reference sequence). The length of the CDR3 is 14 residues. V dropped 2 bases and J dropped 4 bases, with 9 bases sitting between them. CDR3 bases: TGTGCCAGCAGCCAATATGGCGGATACAATGAGCAGTTCTTC. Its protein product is CASSQYGGYNEQFF.

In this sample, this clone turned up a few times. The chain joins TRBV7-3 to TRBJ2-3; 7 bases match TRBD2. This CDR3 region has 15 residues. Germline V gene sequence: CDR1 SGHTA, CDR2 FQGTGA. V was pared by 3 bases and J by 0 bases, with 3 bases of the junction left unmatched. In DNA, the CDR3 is TGTGCCAGCAGCTTGACGGGGGGTAGCACAGATACGCAGTATTTT. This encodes CASSLTGGSTDTQYF.

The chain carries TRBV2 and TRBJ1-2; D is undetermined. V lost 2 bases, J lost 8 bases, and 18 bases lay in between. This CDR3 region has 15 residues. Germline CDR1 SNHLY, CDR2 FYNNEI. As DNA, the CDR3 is TGTGCCAGCAGTGAAAGGGAGGTGGCAGGCCTAGGCTACACCTTC. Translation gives CASSEREVAGLGYTF. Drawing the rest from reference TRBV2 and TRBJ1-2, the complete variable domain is EPEVTQTPSHQVTQMGQEVILRCVPISNHLYFYWYRQILGQKVEFLVSFYNNEISEKSEIFDDQFSVERPDGSNFTLKIRSTKLEDSAMYFCASSEREVAGLGYTFGSGTRLTVV.

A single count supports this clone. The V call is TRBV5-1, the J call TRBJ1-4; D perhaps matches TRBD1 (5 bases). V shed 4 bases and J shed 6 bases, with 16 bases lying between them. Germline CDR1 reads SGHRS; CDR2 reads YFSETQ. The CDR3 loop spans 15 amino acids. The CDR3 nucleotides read TGCGCCAGCAGCCATGGCCTGGCAGGGTATGAAAAACTGTTTTTT. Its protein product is CASSHGLAGYEKLFF.